This T cell receptor (beta chain) was identified in a study of T-cell memory formation after mild COVID-19. UMIs and sample barcodes were carried by the TCR alpha and TCR beta cDNA libraries that 5'RACE produced using constant-segment primers. Using its own MiXCR run on the 5' RACE reads, TCRdb lists one record per CDR3 protein. Found here are approximately 430,000 distinct CDR3 sequences, under 25% of them singletons; the top ten hold under 15%. The CDR3 spans 11 residues. The germline CDR1 and CDR2 sequences are LNHDA and SQIVND (reference sequence). J lost 8 bases, V lost 10 bases, and 7 bases had no gene match.

This TCR came from an adult woman who had mild COVID-19 (a few samples of this study predate the infection). Cell type and time point are not known. The chain links TRBV19 to TRBJ1-2, with 7 nucleotides matching TRBD1. Material: PBMCs or a T cell subset sorted from them (not recorded which). This CDR3 reads CATTGYLGYTF. The CDR3 region has the DNA TGTGCCACGACAGGGTACCTAGGCTACACCTTC.